Sequencing of this T cell receptor beta chain was carried out in a study of Graves' ophthalmopathy and Graves' hyperthyroidism. CDR1 and CDR2 (germline): WSHSY, SAAADI. The CDR3 contains 16 residues. V shed 3 bases and J 2 bases; nucleotides not matched to a gene: 10. The sequenced template was RNA, covering the TCR beta CDR3 region. RT-PCR was first run with HTBI primers, then multiplex PCR in a second round. TCRdb re-derived calls from the multiplex PCR reads in MiXCR, one entry per CDR3 protein. This table has approximately 1.2 million distinct CDR3 sequences, about 36% appearing once. The chain joins TRBV10-2 to TRBJ2-7; 7 positions agree with TRBD2. Sequencing was performed on peripheral blood or thyroid tissue (not recorded which). The sequence was collected from an adult man with Graves' hyperthyroidism. CDR3 nucleotides: TGCGCCAGCAGTGACTCCGGGCCTAGCGGACCCTACGAGCAGTACTTC. It codes for CASSDSGPSGPYEQYF.